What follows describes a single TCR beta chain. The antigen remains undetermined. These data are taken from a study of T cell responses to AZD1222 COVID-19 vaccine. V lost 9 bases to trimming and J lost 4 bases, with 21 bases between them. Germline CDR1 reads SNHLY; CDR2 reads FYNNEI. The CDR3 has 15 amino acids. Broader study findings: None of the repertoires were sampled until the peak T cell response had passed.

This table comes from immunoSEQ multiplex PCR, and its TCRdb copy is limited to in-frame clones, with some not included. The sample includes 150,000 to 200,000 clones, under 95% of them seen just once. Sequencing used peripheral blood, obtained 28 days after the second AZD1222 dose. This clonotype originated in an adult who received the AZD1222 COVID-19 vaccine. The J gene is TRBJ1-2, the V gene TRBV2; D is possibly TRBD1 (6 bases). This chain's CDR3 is CARRGGDTIFYGYTF. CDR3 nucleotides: TGTGCCAGAAGGGGGGGGGACACAATTTTCTATGGCTACACCTTC.